The 25 T cell receptor beta chains below were found in one sample sequenced in a study of cytomegalovirus exposure and HLA in healthy donors. A multiplex PCR was run with 60 Vbeta primers and 13 Jbeta primers. Assay used: immunoSEQ multiplex PCR; TCRdb lists only in-frame clones, some missing. This listing includes 87,000 or so clones. The sample comprised PBMCs. These TCRs come from a man over 45 in good health and CMV-seropositive.

CDR3 in DNA: TGTGCCAGCAGCTTAGGACTCCCTGGAAACACCATATATTTT. This codes for CASSLGLPGNTIYF. The chain recombines TRBV7-9 with TRBJ1-3; D unresolved. The V and J ends lost 1 base and 2 bases respectively, with 6 bases between them. Germline V gene sequence: CDR1 SEHNR, CDR2 FQNEAQ (reference sequence). CDR3 length: 14 residues.

V is TRBV30 and J is TRBJ1-1; 8 nucleotides line up with TRBD1. Germline V lookup: CDR1 GTSNPN, CDR2 SVGIG (reference sequence). V lost 3 bases and J lost 1; bases outside the gene matches: 4. This CDR3 spans 14 amino acids. Here the CDR3 reads CAWSGQGPNTEAFF. CDR3 in DNA: TGTGCCTGGAGCGGACAGGGACCGAACACTGAAGCTTTCTTT.

The J gene is TRBJ2-7, the V gene TRBV27; 11 bases fit TRBD1. CDR3 length: 15 amino acids. Per germline, CDR1 MNHEY and CDR2 SMNVEV (reference sequence). The V segment lost 5 bases and the J segment 3 bases; nucleotides outside the gene matches: 6. The CDR3 spells CASSAGTGGIYEQYF. Here the CDR3 DNA reads TGTGCCAGCAGTGCCGGGACAGGGGGGATCTACGAGCAGTACTTC.

This chain joins TRBV4-3 and TRBJ2-1, with TRBD2 matching 11 bases. In germline, CDR1 is LGHNA, CDR2 YSLEER. The ends lost 3 bases at V and 5 bases at J; junction bases unmatched: 15. This CDR3 contains 19 residues. The CDR3: CASSQSLAGGFSGDNEQFF. The DNA for the CDR3 is TGCGCCAGCAGCCAGAGCCTAGCGGGAGGTTTCTCTGGGGACAATGAGCAGTTCTTC.

The rearrangement joins TRBV4-1 to TRBJ2-7, with D perhaps TRBD1 (5 bases). CDR3 length equals 16 residues. The V gene lost 5 bases and the J gene lost 6 bases, with 23 bases spanning the gap. CDR1 and CDR2 from the germline V gene are MGHRA and YSYEKL. The CDR3 loop reads CASSYDSRDGVFEQYF. DNA for the CDR3: TGCGCCAGCAGCTACGATTCCAGGGATGGGGTTTTCGAGCAGTACTTC.

The gene calls are TRBV18 and TRBJ1-1; D gene ambiguous. The CDR3 is 15 amino acids. Germline V gives CDR1 KGHSH, CDR2 LQKENI. V was pared by 6 bases and J by 0 bases, with 14 bases between. The CDR3 loop reads CASSQEGSMNTEAFF. CDR3 DNA: TGTGCCAGCTCGCAGGAAGGGAGCATGAACACTGAAGCTTTCTTT.

This chain links TRBV30 with TRBJ2-3; 15 bases are a match to TRBD2. Trimming at V came to 1 base and at J to 1 base, leaving 12 bases not matched to a gene. The CDR3 spans 20 residues. Per the germline V gene, CDR1 is GTSNPN and CDR2 is SVGIG (reference sequence). The CDR3 DNA is TGTGCCTGGAGTGGTGGACTAGCGGGAGGGCCGTTCGTCGGCACAGATACGCAGTATTTT. Translating it yields CAWSGGLAGGPFVGTDTQYF.

The chain is built from TRBV30 and TRBJ1-2; 8 bases fit TRBD1. Germline V gene data show CDR1 as GTSNPN and CDR2 as SVGIG (reference sequence). J lost 7 bases, V lost 7 bases, and 5 bases had no gene match. This CDR3 region has 11 residues. CDR3 sequence (DNA): TGTGCCTTGGACAGGGCTATTGGCTACACCTTC. It encodes CALDRAIGYTF. Full variable domain (rest looked up from reference TRBV30 and TRBJ1-2): SQTIHQWPATLVQPVGSPLSLECTVEGTSNPNLYWYRQAAGRGLQLLFYSVGIGQISSEVPQNLSASRPQDRQFILSSKKLLLSDSGFYLCALDRAIGYTFGSGTRLTVV.

The chain has TRBV28 and TRBJ2-2; TRBD2 agrees at 7 bases. The V gene end was trimmed by 2 bases and the J gene end by 6 bases; junction bases not matched to a gene: 18. The CDR3 consists of 19 residues. Germline CDR1 reads MDHEN; CDR2 reads SYDVKM. CDR3 sequence reads: CASSLAYLIGRLTPGELFF. CDR3 nucleotides: TGTGCCAGCAGTTTAGCGTACCTGATCGGGAGGCTAACACCCGGGGAGCTGTTTTTT.

J is TRBJ2-1 and V is TRBV5-1; 10 nucleotides align to TRBD2. Germline trimming cut 1 base from V and 7 bases from J; bases unmatched to any gene: 5. The CDR3 is made up of 15 amino acids. The V gene's germline CDR1 is SGHRS and CDR2 YFSETQ. CDR3 in DNA: TGCGCCAGCAGCTTGTTAGCGGGAGGTAGTAATGAGCAGTTCTTC. Translating gives CASSLLAGGSNEQFF.

The CDR3 coding sequence is TGTGCCAGCACTTCTGGGGCCAACGTCCTGACTTTC. Protein: CASTSGANVLTF. The V and J genes are TRBV6-1 and TRBJ2-6; no reliable D call. CDR1 MNHNS and CDR2 SASEGT come from the germline V gene. The CDR3 sequence is 12 residues long. The ends were cut back, 7 bases at V and 1 base at J, with 2 bases in the middle.

This rearrangement joins TRBV27 to TRBJ2-7; no definite D call. There are 13 residues in the CDR3. Germline-derived CDR1 and CDR2 are MNHEY and SMNVEV (reference sequence). V was pared by 3 bases and J by 4 bases, with 10 bases between. Written as DNA, the CDR3 is TGTGCCAGCAGTTTGAATACAGAATACGAGCAGTACTTC. This translates into CASSLNTEYEQYF.

To note about this clone: One end of the junction fails to match germline, which may point to a read error. V and J are TRBV7-7 and TRBJ2-5, with 7 bases fitting TRBD1. Germline V CDR1 and CDR2: SSHAT, FNYEAQ (reference sequence). This CDR3 contains 13 residues. The DNA of the CDR3 is TGTGCTAGCAGCCCGACAGGGATTGAGACCCAGTACTTC. This encodes CASSPTGIETQYF.

The chain carries TRBV15 and TRBJ1-2; D gene uncertain. V was trimmed by 6 bases and J by 8 bases, leaving 19 bases between them. This CDR3 contains 14 residues. Germline V gene data show CDR1 as LNHNV and CDR2 as YYDKDF (reference sequence). CDR3 bases: TGTGCCACCAGTCCGAGGAATGAAGTCGCCGGCTACACCTTC. Amino acid sequence: CATSPRNEVAGYTF.

The genes are TRBV19 and TRBJ1-3; D is unresolved. The CDR3 consists of 14 residues. The germline CDR1 and CDR2 sequences are LNHDA and SQIVND (reference sequence). The V and J ends lost 5 bases and 2 bases respectively, with 10 bases between them. CDR3: CASSEGTAGNTIYF. The CDR3 DNA reads as TGTGCCAGTAGTGAGGGAACGGCTGGAAACACCATATATTTT.

The V gene is TRBV9, the J gene TRBJ2-1, with 8 bases matching TRBD1. Trimming at V came to 3 bases and at J to 2 bases, leaving 1 base not matched to a gene. The CDR3 has 14 amino acids. Looked up from germline, CDR1 is SGDLS and CDR2 is YYNGEE. CDR3 protein: CASSAQGAYNEQFF. DNA of the CDR3: TGTGCCAGCAGCGCACAGGGGGCCTACAATGAGCAGTTCTTC.

The rearrangement links TRBV30 to TRBJ2-7; TRBD2 might be the D (6 bases). This CDR3 has 13 amino acids. Trimming stripped 8 bases from V and 7 bases from J, with 21 bases between. Germline values: CDR1 GTSNPN, CDR2 SVGIG (reference sequence). CDR3: CAGRDSRVGEQYF. CDR3 nucleotides: TGTGCCGGACGGGACTCCCGTGTTGGGGAGCAGTACTTC.

The rearrangement uses TRBV5-1 and TRBJ1-4; D might be TRBD1 (6 bases). V was clipped by 5 bases and J by 7 bases, with 18 bases between them. The CDR3 covers 15 residues. CDR1 SGHRS and CDR2 YFSETQ come from the germline V gene. The CDR3 is CASSGQGHPLEKLFF. The CDR3 nucleotides are TGCGCCAGCAGTGGGCAGGGGCACCCGCTTGAAAAACTGTTTTTT.

The chain uses TRBV19 and TRBJ1-1, with 8 bases that match TRBD1. V was clipped by 4 bases and J by 1 base; unmatched bases: 5. Per germline, CDR1 LNHDA and CDR2 SQIVND (reference sequence). This CDR3 region has 15 residues. The CDR3 DNA follows: TGTGCCAGTAGTAAAACAGGGGGGAAGAACACTGAAGCTTTCTTT. Residues: CASSKTGGKNTEAFF.

The chain employs TRBV7-9 and TRBJ1-5, with D maybe TRBD1 (6 bases). In germline, CDR1 is SEHNR, CDR2 FQNEAQ (reference sequence). Trimming left V 1 base short and J 0 bases short, with 7 bases between. This CDR3 is built from 15 residues. CDR3 in DNA: TGTGCCAGCAGCTTAGGACAGGATAGCAATCAGCCCCAGCATTTT. Translated: CASSLGQDSNQPQHF.

As concerns this clone: Other DNA sequences in the sample encode the same CDR3. The chain recombines TRBV4-3 with TRBJ1-1; D gene ambiguous. From germline, CDR1 is LGHNA and CDR2 YSLEER. The CDR3 totals 12 residues. The ends were cut back, 6 bases at V and 4 bases at J, with 9 bases in the middle. The CDR3 region is CASRGAGTEAFF. CDR3 bases: TGCGCCAGCAGGGGAGCGGGCACTGAAGCTTTCTTT.

The rearrangement links TRBV2 to TRBJ2-7; D may be TRBD1 (6 bases). Germline V gene sequence: CDR1 SNHLY, CDR2 FYNNEI. V gave up 6 bases and J gave up 3 bases, with 18 bases separating them. This CDR3 is 15 amino acids long. The CDR3 protein is CASRYGQYINYEQYV. The CDR3 bases are TGTGCCAGCAGGTACGGACAGTACATAAACTACGAGCAGTACGTC.

This chain joins TRBV6-4 and TRBJ1-2; D may be TRBD1 (5 bases). The CDR3 loop spans 13 amino acids. V lost 2 bases, J lost 4 bases, and 8 bases lay in between. Germline V CDR1 and CDR2: MRHNA, SNTAGT. The CDR3 bases are TGTGCCAGCAGTGACGGGGCAGGCTATGGCTACACCTTC. It specifies CASSDGAGYGYTF.

V is TRBV7-9 and J is TRBJ2-7; 10 bases match TRBD1. Germline CDR1 and CDR2: SEHNR and FQNEAQ (reference sequence). The V and J ends lost 5 bases and 1 base, in that order; junction bases with no gene match: 8. The length of the CDR3 is 16 residues. CDR3 residues: CASSQSRDRGSYEQYF. CDR3 in DNA: TGTGCCAGCAGCCAAAGCCGGGACAGGGGTTCCTACGAGCAGTACTTC.

The rearrangement uses TRBV28 and TRBJ1-3, with TRBD1 matching 7 bases. J was trimmed by 1 base and V by 1 base; bases with no gene match: 16. The CDR3 is 20 amino acids. Per the germline V gene, CDR1 is MDHEN and CDR2 is SYDVKM. The CDR3, as DNA: TGTGCCAGCAGTTTATATACCCCGACGACAGGGTCATTTTCTGGAAACACCATATATTTT. Protein: CASSLYTPTTGSFSGNTIYF.